The subject of this entry is one TCR beta chain. No antigen is known for it. No quality values exist for individual bases; no much larger clone is one base distant. Genomic DNA was extracted from sorted cells for sequencing of the TCRbeta CDR3 region. The immunoSEQ Assay was used to sequence the TCRbeta CDR3 regions. This immuneACCESS table, as held by TCRdb, lists in-frame sequences with V and J called but not all clones. Of the missing ones, under half trace to an unresolved V gene in checked studies; the others have no known cause. The sample has approximately 75,000 clones on record, about 85% of them singletons. The ten most abundant clones make up 6.1% of the sample. From the cysteine up to the phenylalanine, the CDR3 has a length of 15 residues. Only the CDR3 part of the read is kept: 45 bases, read in frame from the first base. CDR1 and CDR2 are drawn from the germline V gene: SGHRS, YFSETQ. A distance of 11 bases separates the germline ends of V and J, which lose 2 bases and 0 bases respectively.

The source of the sample is a study of OX40 agonist ivuxolimab in advanced cancers. For the wider study: The costimulatory receptor OX40 (CD134) was targeted by ivuxolimab, a fully human IgG2 agonistic monoclonal antibody. Intravenous ivuxolimab was administered to patients every 2 weeks at six dose levels: 0.01, 0.1, 0.3, 1.5, 3 and 10 mg/kg. Partial responses occurred in three dose-escalation patients, of whom one had hepatocellular carcinoma and two had cutaneous melanoma. The paper describes the monotherapy dose-escalation part (N = 52 patients) of the phase I trial of ivuxolimab. Of the approximately 54 patients in dose escalation, some 20 had hepatocellular carcinoma, approximately 15 had melanoma, 9 had renal cell carcinoma and 9 had head and neck cancer. Patients were allowed to have had prior anti-PD-1, anti-PD-L1 or anti-CTLA-4 therapy, and around 37% of the dose-escalation patients had previously received checkpoint inhibitors. In the dose-escalation cohort, around four fifths of patients were male, and the mean age was 60 years with a range of about 20 to 79. Peripheral TCRbeta sequencing was intended to test whether TCR sequence diversity was altered and clonal T-cell expansion was caused by ivuxolimab.

The trial excluded patients who had a history of autoimmune disease or who were on systemic immunosuppression. Peripheral blood for TCR sequencing was drawn from every dose cohort at baseline, at cycle 4 day 1 and at cycle 7 day 1. Samples were obtained from an open-label, multicenter, first-in-human phase I dose-escalation trial of ivuxolimab. Adults with locally advanced or metastatic melanoma, renal cell carcinoma, hepatocellular carcinoma or head and neck squamous cell carcinoma were enrolled in the trial. Before TCR sequencing, CD4+ T cells and CD8+ T cells from peripheral blood were sorted into separate populations. General findings and caveats noted by the study authors: Partial responders in the 0.1-3.0 mg/kg groups had among the lowest normalized peripheral clonal expansion, especially among CD8+ T cells. Low levels of normalized T-cell clonal expansion were also seen in some nonresponding patients. After ivuxolimab, expanded clones were on average more numerous among CD8+ T cells than among CD4+ T cells. At doses of 0.1 to 3.0 mg/kg, clonal expansion of both CD4+ and CD8+ blood T cells was observed from baseline to week 6. The antigen specificity of the peripheral T cells that underwent clonal expansion was not determined.

The clonotype was recovered from an adult with an advanced solid tumor such as melanoma, head and neck, liver or kidney cancer. The rearrangement joined TRBV5-1 to TRBJ1-1; the D gene remains uncertain. The input for sequencing was CD4+ or CD8+ T cells sorted from blood, taken in a trial of the OX40 agonist ivuxolimab. The nucleotides read TGCGCCAGCAGCTTCAACATAGGCCTGAACACTGAAGCTTTCTTT. This translates into CASSFNIGLNTEAFF.